Following are 5 T cell receptor beta chains from one sample sequenced in a study of T cell repertoires in cytomegalovirus infection. TCRdb reprocessed the reads with MiXCR, giving one entry per CDR3 protein. The sample consists of some 220,000 distinct CDR3 sequences, over 9% of them appearing once. Sequenced material: PBMCs. These receptors all stem from a human donor in good health (CMV status not recorded). Some clones in this sample may be carry-over from other donors' samples.

This clonotype was observed many times. The J gene is TRBJ1-1, the V gene TRBV5-1; TRBD1 matches at 10 bases. J was trimmed by 0 bases and V by 7 bases; bases with no gene match: 6. Germline-derived CDR1 and CDR2 are SGHRS and YFSETQ. The CDR3 length is 15 residues. The DNA for the CDR3 is TGCGCCAGCCGTCCCGGGACAGGGGTGAACACTGAAGCTTTCTTT. Its translation: CASRPGTGVNTEAFF.

This clonotype was picked up many times. V gene TRBV7-2 combines with J gene TRBJ2-3; 10 positions match TRBD2. Germline V CDR1 and CDR2: SGHTA, FQGNSA. V trimming: 5 bases; J trimming: 0 bases; junction bases outside the gene matches: 11. The CDR3 has 18 residues. CDR3 nucleotide sequence: TGTGCCAGCAGCCAAACCGGGACTAGCGTTGCTAGCACAGATACGCAGTATTTT. Amino acid sequence: CASSQTGTSVASTDTQYF.

Points on this clonotype: Possible read error: a much larger clone is one base away. The chain combines TRBV5-1 with TRBJ2-7; no definite D call. The CDR3 has 14 residues. V was shortened by 4 bases and J by 2 bases, with 13 bases between the two germline ends. The germline V gene has CDR1 SGHRS and CDR2 YFSETQ. Here the CDR3 DNA reads TGCGCCAGCAGCCCCGAAGCGCCCCCCTACGAGCAGTACTTC. It yields the protein CASSPEAPPYEQYF.

The chain uses TRBV6-6 and TRBJ2-7; TRBD2 might be the D (6 bases). The CDR3 contains 15 residues. V lost 0 bases and J lost 5, with 14 bases in between. In germline, CDR1 is MNHNY, CDR2 SVGAGI (reference sequence). CDR3 sequence (DNA): TGTGCCAGCAGTTACTCTCCAGGTAGCGGAAACGAGCAGTACTTC. It specifies CASSYSPGSGNEQYF.

This clonotype was picked up many times. CDR3: CASSRHSYEQYF. CDR3 coding DNA: TGTGCCAGCAGCCGTCATTCCTACGAGCAGTACTTC. The J gene is TRBJ2-7, the V gene TRBV14; no reliable D call. V lost 4 bases, J lost 1 base, and 5 bases lay in between. Germline assignment: CDR1 SGHDN and CDR2 FVKESK. The CDR3 contains 12 residues.